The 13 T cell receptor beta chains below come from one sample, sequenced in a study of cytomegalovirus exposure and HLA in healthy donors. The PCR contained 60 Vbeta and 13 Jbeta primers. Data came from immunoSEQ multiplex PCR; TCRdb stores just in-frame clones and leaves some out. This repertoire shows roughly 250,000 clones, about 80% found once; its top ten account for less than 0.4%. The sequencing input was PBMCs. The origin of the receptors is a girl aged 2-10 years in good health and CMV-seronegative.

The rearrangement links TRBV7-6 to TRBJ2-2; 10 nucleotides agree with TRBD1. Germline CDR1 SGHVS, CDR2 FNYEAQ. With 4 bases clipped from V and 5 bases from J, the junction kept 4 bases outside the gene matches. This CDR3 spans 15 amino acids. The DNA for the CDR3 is TGTGCCAGCAGCTACGGGACAGGGGATACCGGGGAGCTGTTTTTT. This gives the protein CASSYGTGDTGELFF.

The CDR3: CASSQDWFGPQHF. The DNA of the CDR3 is TGCGCCAGCAGCCAGGACTGGTTCGGCCCCCAGCATTTT. This chain joins TRBV5-1 and TRBJ1-5; D uncertain. V was shortened by 4 bases and J by 10 bases, with 15 bases between the two germline ends. The CDR3 consists of 13 residues. Germline V gene sequence: CDR1 SGHRS, CDR2 YFSETQ.

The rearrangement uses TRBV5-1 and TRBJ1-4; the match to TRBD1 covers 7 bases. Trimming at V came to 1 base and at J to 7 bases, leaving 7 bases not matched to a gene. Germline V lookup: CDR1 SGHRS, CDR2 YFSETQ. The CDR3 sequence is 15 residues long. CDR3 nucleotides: TGCGCCAGCAGCTTGACAGGGGCTGGGGGTGAAAAACTGTTTTTT. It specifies CASSLTGAGGEKLFF. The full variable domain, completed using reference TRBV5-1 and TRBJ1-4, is KAGVTQTPRYLIKTRGQQVTLSCSPISGHRSVSWYQQTPGQGLQFLFEYFSETQRNKGNFPGRFSGRQFSNSRSEMNVSTLELGDSALYLCASSLTGAGGEKLFFGSGTQLSVL.

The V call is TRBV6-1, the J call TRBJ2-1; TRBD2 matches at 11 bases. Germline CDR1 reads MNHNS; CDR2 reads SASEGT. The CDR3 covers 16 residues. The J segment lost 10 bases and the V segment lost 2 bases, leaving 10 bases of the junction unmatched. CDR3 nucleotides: TGTGCCAGCAGTGAAAGACTAGCGGGGAGGGCCGGGGAGCAGTTCTTC. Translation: CASSERLAGRAGEQFF.

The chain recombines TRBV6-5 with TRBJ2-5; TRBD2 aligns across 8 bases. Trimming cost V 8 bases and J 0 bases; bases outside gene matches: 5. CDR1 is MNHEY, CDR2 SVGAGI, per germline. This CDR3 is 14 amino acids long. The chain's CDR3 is CASGPSGYQETQYF. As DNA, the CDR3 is TGTGCCAGCGGGCCTAGCGGGTACCAAGAGACCCAGTACTTC.

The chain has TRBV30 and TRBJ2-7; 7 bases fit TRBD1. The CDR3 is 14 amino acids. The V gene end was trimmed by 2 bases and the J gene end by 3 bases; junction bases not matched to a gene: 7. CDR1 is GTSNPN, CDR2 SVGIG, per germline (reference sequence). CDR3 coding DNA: TGTGCCTGGAGTTTTGGGGGACAGCACTACGAGCAGTACTTC. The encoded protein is CAWSFGGQHYEQYF.

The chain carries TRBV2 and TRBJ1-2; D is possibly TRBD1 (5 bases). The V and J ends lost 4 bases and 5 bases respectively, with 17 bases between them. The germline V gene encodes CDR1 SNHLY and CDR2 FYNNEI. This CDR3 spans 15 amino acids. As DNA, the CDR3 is TGTGCCAGCAGTGGTTGGCCAGGGCCGGCGTATGGCTACACCTTC. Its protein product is CASSGWPGPAYGYTF.

The CDR3 loop reads CASSLAATGYGSYEQYF. CDR3 nucleotides: TGTGCCAGCAGCTTAGCCGCCACAGGGTATGGGTCCTACGAGCAGTACTTC. The chain couples TRBV13 to TRBJ2-7, with D perhaps matching TRBD1 (6 bases). Deletions cut 1 base from V and 1 base from J, with 17 bases between. CDR1 is PRHDT and CDR2 is FYEKMQ in the germline V gene (reference sequence). The CDR3 runs 17 residues.

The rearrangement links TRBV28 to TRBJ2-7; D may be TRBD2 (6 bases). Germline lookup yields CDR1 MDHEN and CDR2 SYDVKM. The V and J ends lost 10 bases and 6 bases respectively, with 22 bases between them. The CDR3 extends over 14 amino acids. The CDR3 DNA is TGTGCCACGATACCTCGCGGGATGCGCGGCGAGCAGTACTTC. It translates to CATIPRGMRGEQYF.

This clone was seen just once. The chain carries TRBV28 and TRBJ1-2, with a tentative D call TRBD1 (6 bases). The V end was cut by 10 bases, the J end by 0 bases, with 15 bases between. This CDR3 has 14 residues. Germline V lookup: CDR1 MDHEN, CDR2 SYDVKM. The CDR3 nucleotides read TGTGCCACTTTTCAGGGGTCCCCTAACTATGGCTACACCTTC. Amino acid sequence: CATFQGSPNYGYTF.

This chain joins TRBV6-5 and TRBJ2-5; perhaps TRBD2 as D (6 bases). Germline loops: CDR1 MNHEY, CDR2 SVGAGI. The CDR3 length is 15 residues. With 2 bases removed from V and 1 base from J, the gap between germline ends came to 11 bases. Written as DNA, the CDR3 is TGTGCCAGCAGTTACCGTGGGACTGGCCAAGAGACCCAGTACTTC. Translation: CASSYRGTGQETQYF.

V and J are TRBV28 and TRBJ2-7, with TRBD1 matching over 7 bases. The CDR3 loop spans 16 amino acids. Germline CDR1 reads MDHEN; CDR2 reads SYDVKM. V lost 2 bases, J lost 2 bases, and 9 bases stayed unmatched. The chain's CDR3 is CASSLPSLDRTYEQYF. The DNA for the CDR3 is TGTGCCAGCAGTTTACCGTCTCTGGACAGGACCTACGAGCAGTACTTC.

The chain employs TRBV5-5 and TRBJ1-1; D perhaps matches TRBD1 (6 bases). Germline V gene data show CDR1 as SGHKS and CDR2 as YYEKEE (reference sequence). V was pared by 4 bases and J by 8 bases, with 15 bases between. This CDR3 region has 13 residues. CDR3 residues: CASSPGTSAEAFF. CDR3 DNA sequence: TGTGCCAGCAGCCCTGGGACATCAGCAGAAGCTTTCTTT.